A selection of T cell receptor beta chains follows, all from one sample in a study of T cell responses to AZD1222 COVID-19 vaccine. This table comes from immunoSEQ multiplex PCR, and its TCRdb copy is limited to in-frame clones, with some not included. The profile covers over 150,000 clones, with over 80% appearing a single time and around 9.3% taken by the ten largest. This sample comprised peripheral blood, obtained on day 0 of AZD1222 vaccination. Receptors were obtained from an adult in good health. Both conserved end residues are trimmed from each CDR3. Fields, in order: CDR3 length, J gene, V gene, CDR3 protein.

CDR3 length: 15; J gene: TRBJ2-7; V gene: TRBV3-1/TRBV3-2; CDR3 protein: ASSQNTASGVSYEQY
CDR3 length: 15; J gene: TRBJ2-7; V gene: TRBV27; CDR3 protein: ASSPSPWGMGSYEQY
CDR3 length: 13; J gene: TRBJ1-6; V gene: TRBV19; CDR3 protein: ATQEGSSYNSPLH
CDR3 length: 13; J gene: TRBJ1-6; V gene: TRBV2; CDR3 protein: ASSAGATYNSPLH
CDR3 length: 10; J gene: TRBJ1-2; V gene: TRBV7-2; CDR3 protein: ASSSRWSGYT
CDR3 length: 12; J gene: TRBJ2-5; V gene: TRBV19; CDR3 protein: ASSKRTGQETQY
CDR3 length: 10; J gene: TRBJ1-1; V gene: TRBV30; CDR3 protein: AWSVQVTLSF
CDR3 length: 14; J gene: TRBJ2-1; V gene: TRBV18; CDR3 protein: ASSPAGDTVNNEQF
CDR3 length: 12; J gene: TRBJ2-7; V gene: TRBV5-5; CDR3 protein: ASSLGLGAYEQY
CDR3 length: 9; J gene: TRBJ1-6; V gene: TRBV28; CDR3 protein: ASEGNSPLH
CDR3 length: 11; J gene: TRBJ1-1; V gene: TRBV28; CDR3 protein: ASSFGIGTEAF
CDR3 length: 10; J gene: TRBJ2-5; V gene: TRBV5-4; CDR3 protein: ADGGVRETQY
CDR3 length: 13; J gene: TRBJ1-1; V gene: TRBV7-2; CDR3 protein: ASSLDQGLSTEAF
CDR3 length: 12; J gene: TRBJ2-7; V gene: TRBV10-3; CDR3 protein: ASSGTSVTYEQY
CDR3 length: 13; J gene: TRBJ1-3; V gene: TRBV24-1; CDR3 protein: ATSDPGSSGNTIY
CDR3 length: 8; J gene: TRBJ1-3; V gene: TRBV2; CDR3 protein: ASSVPGEG
CDR3 length: 11; J gene: TRBJ1-2; V gene: TRBV5-1; CDR3 protein: ASSSGTGSGYT
CDR3 length: 14; J gene: TRBJ1-2; V gene: TRBV4-1; CDR3 protein: ASSQERATTNYGYT
CDR3 length: 12; J gene: TRBJ1-2; V gene: TRBV7-9; CDR3 protein: ASSLGQGGYGYT
CDR3 length: 12; J gene: TRBJ1-5; V gene: TRBV19; CDR3 protein: ASSMTGRDQPQH
CDR3 length: 14; J gene: TRBJ2-7; V gene: TRBV7-9; CDR3 protein: ASTNYFQGEAHEQY
CDR3 length: 13; J gene: TRBJ2-5; V gene: TRBV7-2; CDR3 protein: ASTQVQAYQETQY
CDR3 length: 13; J gene: TRBJ1-3; V gene: TRBV2; CDR3 protein: ASRDGVLSGNTIY
CDR3 length: 13; J gene: TRBJ2-3; V gene: TRBV7-9; CDR3 protein: ASSSAGLSTDTQY